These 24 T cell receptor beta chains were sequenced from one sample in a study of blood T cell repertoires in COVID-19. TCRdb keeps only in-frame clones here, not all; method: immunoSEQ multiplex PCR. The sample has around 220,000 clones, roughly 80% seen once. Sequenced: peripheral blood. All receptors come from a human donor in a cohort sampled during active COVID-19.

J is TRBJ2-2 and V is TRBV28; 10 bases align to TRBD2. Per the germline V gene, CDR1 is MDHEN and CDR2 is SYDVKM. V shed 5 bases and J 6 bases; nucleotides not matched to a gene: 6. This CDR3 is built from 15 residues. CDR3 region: CASSPSGSGSGELFF. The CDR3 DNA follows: TGTGCCAGCAGTCCTAGCGGGAGTGGCTCCGGGGAGCTGTTTTTT.

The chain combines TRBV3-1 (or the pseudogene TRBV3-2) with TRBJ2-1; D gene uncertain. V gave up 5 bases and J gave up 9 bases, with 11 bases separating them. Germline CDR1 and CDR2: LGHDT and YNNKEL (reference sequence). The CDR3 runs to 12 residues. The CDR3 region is CASSSLTTEQFF. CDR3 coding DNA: TGTGCCAGCAGCTCGTTAACAACTGAGCAGTTCTTC.

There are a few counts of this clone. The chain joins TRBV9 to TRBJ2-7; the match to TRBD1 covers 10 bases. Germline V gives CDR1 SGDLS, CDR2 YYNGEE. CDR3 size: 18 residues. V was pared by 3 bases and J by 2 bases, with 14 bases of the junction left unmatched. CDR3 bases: TGTGCCAGCAGCGACCCCCGGGACAGGGGAGGGAGGACCTACGAGCAGTACTTC. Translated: CASSDPRDRGGRTYEQYF.

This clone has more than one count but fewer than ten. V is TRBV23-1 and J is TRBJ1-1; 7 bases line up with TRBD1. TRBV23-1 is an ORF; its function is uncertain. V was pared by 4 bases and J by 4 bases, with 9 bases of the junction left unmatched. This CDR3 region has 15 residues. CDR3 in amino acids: CASSPPTGTGTEAFF. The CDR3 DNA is TGCGCCAGCAGTCCCCCGACAGGGACGGGCACTGAAGCTTTCTTT.

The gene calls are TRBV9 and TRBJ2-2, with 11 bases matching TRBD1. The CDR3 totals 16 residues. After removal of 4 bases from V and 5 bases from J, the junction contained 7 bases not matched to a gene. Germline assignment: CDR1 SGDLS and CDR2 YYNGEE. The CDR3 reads CASSPRTGGWTGELFF. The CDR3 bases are TGTGCCAGCAGCCCGCGGACAGGGGGCTGGACCGGGGAGCTGTTTTTT.

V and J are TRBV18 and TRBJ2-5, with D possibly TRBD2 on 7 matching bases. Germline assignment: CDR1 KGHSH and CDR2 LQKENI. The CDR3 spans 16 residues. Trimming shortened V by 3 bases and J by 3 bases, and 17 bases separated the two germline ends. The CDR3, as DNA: TGTGCCAGCTCACCGCTTGCCCGGGGGGCTGAAGAGACCCAGTACTTC. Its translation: CASSPLARGAEETQYF.

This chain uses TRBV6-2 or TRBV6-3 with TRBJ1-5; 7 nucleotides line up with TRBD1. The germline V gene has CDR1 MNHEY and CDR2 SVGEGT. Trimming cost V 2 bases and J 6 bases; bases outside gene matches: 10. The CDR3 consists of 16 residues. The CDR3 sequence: CASSYAGRGRFQPQHF. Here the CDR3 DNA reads TGTGCCAGCAGTTACGCCGGAAGGGGGCGATTTCAGCCCCAGCATTTT.

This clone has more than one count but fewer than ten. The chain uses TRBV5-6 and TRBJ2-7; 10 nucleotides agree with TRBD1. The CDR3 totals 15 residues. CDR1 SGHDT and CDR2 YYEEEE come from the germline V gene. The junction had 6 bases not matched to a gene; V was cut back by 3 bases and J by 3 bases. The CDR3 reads CASSSRTGGGYEQYF. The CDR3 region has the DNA TGTGCCAGCAGCTCTAGGACAGGGGGAGGCTACGAGCAGTACTTC.

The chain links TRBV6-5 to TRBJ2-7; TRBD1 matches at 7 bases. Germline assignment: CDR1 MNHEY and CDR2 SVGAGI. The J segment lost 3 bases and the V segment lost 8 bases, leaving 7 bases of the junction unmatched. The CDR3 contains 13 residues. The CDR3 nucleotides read TGTGCCAGCGGGGACAGATCCAGCTACGAGCAGTACTTC. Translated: CASGDRSSYEQYF.

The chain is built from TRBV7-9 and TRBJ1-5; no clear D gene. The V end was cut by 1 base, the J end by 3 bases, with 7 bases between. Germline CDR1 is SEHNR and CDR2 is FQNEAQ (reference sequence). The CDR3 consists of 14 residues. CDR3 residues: CASSLDTYNQPQHF. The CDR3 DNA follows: TGTGCCAGCAGCTTAGACACGTACAATCAGCCCCAGCATTTT.

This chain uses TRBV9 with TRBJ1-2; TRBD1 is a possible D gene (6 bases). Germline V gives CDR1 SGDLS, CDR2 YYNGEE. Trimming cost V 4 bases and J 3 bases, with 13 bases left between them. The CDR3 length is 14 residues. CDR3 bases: TGTGCCAGCAGCCCGACAGGCCCTTACTATGGCTACACCTTC. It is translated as CASSPTGPYYGYTF.

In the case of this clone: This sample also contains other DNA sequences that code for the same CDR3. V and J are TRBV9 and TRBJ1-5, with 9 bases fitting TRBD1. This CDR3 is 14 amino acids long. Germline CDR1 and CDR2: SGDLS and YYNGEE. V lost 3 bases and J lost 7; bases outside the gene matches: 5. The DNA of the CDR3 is TGTGCCAGCAGCGCGGACAGGGGCGACCAGCCCCAGCATTTT. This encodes CASSADRGDQPQHF.

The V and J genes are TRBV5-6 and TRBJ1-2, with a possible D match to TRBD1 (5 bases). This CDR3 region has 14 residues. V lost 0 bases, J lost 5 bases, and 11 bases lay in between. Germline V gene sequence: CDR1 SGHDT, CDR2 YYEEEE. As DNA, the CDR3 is TGTGCCAGCAGCTTGGGACAGCTACGGTATGGCTACACCTTC. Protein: CASSLGQLRYGYTF. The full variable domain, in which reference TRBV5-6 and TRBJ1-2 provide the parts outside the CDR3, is DAGVTQSPTHLIKTRGQQVTLRCSPKSGHDTVSWYQQALGQGPQFIFQYYEEEERQRGNFPDRFSGHQFPNYSSELNVNALLLGDSALYLCASSLGQLRYGYTFGSGTRLTVV.

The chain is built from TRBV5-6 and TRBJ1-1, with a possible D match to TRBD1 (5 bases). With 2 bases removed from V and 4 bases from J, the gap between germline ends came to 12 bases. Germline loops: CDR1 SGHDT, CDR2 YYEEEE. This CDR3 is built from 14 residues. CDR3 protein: CASSFRQLFTEAFF. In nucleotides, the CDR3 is TGTGCCAGCAGCTTCCGACAGCTATTCACTGAAGCTTTCTTT.

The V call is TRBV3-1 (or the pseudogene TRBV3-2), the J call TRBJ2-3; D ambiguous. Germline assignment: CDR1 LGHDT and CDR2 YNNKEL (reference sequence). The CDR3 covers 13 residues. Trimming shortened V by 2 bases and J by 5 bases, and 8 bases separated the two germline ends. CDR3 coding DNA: TGTGCCAGCAGCCAAACGGGTGGAGATACGCAGTATTTT. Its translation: CASSQTGGDTQYF.

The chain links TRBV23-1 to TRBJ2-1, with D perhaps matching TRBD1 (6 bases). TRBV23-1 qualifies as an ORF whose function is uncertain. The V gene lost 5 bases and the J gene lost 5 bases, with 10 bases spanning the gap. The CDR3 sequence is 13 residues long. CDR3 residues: CASSAGQHNEQFF. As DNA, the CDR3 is TGCGCCAGCAGTGCTGGACAGCACAATGAGCAGTTCTTC.

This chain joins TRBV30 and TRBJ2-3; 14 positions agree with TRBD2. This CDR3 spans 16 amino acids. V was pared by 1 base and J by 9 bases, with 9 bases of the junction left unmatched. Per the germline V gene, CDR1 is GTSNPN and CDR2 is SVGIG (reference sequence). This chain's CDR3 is CAWSAPGTSGRLTQYF. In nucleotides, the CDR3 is TGTGCCTGGAGTGCCCCTGGGACTAGCGGGAGATTGACGCAGTATTTT. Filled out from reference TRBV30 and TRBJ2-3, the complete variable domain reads SQTIHQWPATLVQPVGSPLSLECTVEGTSNPNLYWYRQAAGRGLQLLFYSVGIGQISSEVPQNLSASRPQDRQFILSSKKLLLSDSGFYLCAWSAPGTSGRLTQYFGPGTRLTVL.

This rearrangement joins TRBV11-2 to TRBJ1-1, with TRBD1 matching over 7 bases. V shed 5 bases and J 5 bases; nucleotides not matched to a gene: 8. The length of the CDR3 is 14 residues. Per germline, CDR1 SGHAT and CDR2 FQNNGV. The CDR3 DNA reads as TGTGCCAGCAGCCTGCCACAGGGGAGGACTGAAGCTTTCTTT. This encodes CASSLPQGRTEAFF.

The CDR3 loop reads CASTTDRGLLGYTF. The CDR3 DNA follows: TGTGCCAGCACTACGGACAGGGGCCTCTTGGGCTACACCTTC. The genes are TRBV7-2 and TRBJ1-2, with 9 bases that match TRBD1. Per the germline V gene, CDR1 is SGHTA and CDR2 is FQGNSA. Trimming removed 7 bases from V and 8 bases from J; junction bases left unmatched: 11. CDR3 size: 14 residues.

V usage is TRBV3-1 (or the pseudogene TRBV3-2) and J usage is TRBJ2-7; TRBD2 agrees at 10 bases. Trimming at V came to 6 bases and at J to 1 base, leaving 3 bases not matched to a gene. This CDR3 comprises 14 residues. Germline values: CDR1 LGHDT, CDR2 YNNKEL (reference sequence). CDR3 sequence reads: CASREREGSYEQYF. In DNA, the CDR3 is TGTGCCAGCAGGGAGCGGGAGGGGTCCTACGAGCAGTACTTC.

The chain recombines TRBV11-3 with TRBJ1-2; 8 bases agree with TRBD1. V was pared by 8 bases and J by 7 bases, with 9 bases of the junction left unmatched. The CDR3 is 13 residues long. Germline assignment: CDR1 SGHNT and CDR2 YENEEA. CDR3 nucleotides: TGTGCCAGCGTACCCACAGGGGGTCTTGGCTACACCTTC. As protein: CASVPTGGLGYTF.

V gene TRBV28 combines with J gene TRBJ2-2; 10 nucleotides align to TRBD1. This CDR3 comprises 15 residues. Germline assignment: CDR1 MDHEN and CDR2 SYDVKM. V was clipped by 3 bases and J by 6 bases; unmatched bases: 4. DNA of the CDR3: TGTGCCAGCAGTTTGGGGACAGGGGCGGCCGGGGAGCTGTTTTTT. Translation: CASSLGTGAAGELFF.

The CDR3: CATSSKQDGYTF. CDR3 bases: TGTGCCACCAGCAGTAAACAGGATGGCTACACCTTC. V gene TRBV15 combines with J gene TRBJ1-2; D possibly corresponds to TRBD1 (5 bases). Germline values: CDR1 LNHNV, CDR2 YYDKDF (reference sequence). The CDR3 length is 12 residues. V was trimmed by 3 bases and J by 6 bases, leaving 8 bases between them.

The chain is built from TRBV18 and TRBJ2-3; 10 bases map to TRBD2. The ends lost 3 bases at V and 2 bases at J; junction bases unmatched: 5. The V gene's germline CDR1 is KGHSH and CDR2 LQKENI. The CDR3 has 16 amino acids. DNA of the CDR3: TGTGCCAGCTCACCGCAGCGGGAGGGCCTCACAGATACGCAGTATTTT. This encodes CASSPQREGLTDTQYF.